This entry lists 25 T cell receptor beta chains sequenced from one sample in a study of T cell changes during pregnancy in multiple sclerosis. Only in-frame clones appear in the TCRdb table, and some are missing; sequencing was by immunoSEQ multiplex PCR. The table includes 45,000 to 55,000 clones, about 90% detected once. The material was CD4+ T cells from peripheral blood mononuclear cells, obtained after pregnancy. Receptors originate from a female donor in good health, enrolled as a control in a pregnancy study.

V usage is TRBV19 and J usage is TRBJ1-1, with 8 bases fitting TRBD1. This CDR3 has 17 amino acids. CDR1 LNHDA and CDR2 SQIVND come from the germline V gene (reference sequence). V shed 0 bases, J shed 1 base, and the junction held 7 bases outside the gene matches. In DNA, the CDR3 is TGTGCCAGTAGTATAGAGGTCTGGACAGGGAGGAACACTGAAGCTTTCTTT. This codes for CASSIEVWTGRNTEAFF.

The rearrangement joins TRBV7-9 to TRBJ1-5; 9 positions agree with TRBD1. CDR3 length equals 14 residues. Germline V gene data show CDR1 as SEHNR and CDR2 as FQNEAQ (reference sequence). J was trimmed by 5 bases and V by 1 base; bases with no gene match: 0. The CDR3 is CASSLGTGDQPQHF. CDR3 bases: TGTGCCAGCAGCTTAGGGACAGGGGATCAGCCCCAGCATTTT. Complete variable domain (other parts from reference TRBV7-9 and TRBJ1-5): DTGVSQNPRHKITKRGQNVTFRCDPISEHNRLYWYRQTLGQGPEFLTYFQNEAQLEKSRLLSDRFSAERPKGSFSTLEIQRTEQGDSAMYLCASSLGTGDQPQHFGDGTRLSIL.

In DNA, the CDR3 is TGCGCCAGCAGCCAAGAACCAGGACTTGTCGCTTTCTTT. Its translation: CASSQEPGLVAFF. The chain carries TRBV4-1 and TRBJ1-1; D not certain. CDR1 and CDR2 from the germline V gene are MGHRA and YSYEKL. This CDR3 has 13 amino acids. Trimming pared 0 bases from V and 11 bases from J, leaving 13 bases between.

The chain uses TRBV5-5 and TRBJ1-1; D not resolved. This CDR3 has 13 amino acids. Germline CDR1 is SGHKS and CDR2 is YYEKEE (reference sequence). The V end lost 4 bases, the J end lost 1 base, and 8 bases lay between the germline ends. The CDR3: CASSVSSNTEAFF. In DNA form, the CDR3 reads TGTGCCAGCAGCGTTAGCTCGAACACTGAAGCTTTCTTT.

The rearrangement links TRBV6-1 to TRBJ2-7; no clear D gene. V was clipped by 5 bases and J by 3 bases, with 14 bases between them. Germline lookup yields CDR1 MNHNS and CDR2 SASEGT. The CDR3 runs 14 residues. The CDR3 is CASSPRSQSYEQYF. CDR3 in DNA: TGTGCCAGCAGTCCTAGATCCCAGAGCTACGAGCAGTACTTC.

This rearrangement joins TRBV29-1 to TRBJ1-2; the D is unclear. This CDR3 region has 13 residues. V was clipped by 1 base and J by 5 bases, with 11 bases between them. Germline lookup yields CDR1 SQVTM and CDR2 ANQGSEA. The DNA for the CDR3 is TGCAGCGTTGAAGGGCGGCAGAGTTATGGCTACACCTTC. Translated: CSVEGRQSYGYTF.

V usage is TRBV5-4 and J usage is TRBJ2-1; a possible D gene is TRBD2 (6 bases). Germline lookup yields CDR1 SGHNT and CDR2 YYREEE (reference sequence). The CDR3 contains 14 residues. V was shortened by 4 bases and J by 9 bases, with 17 bases between the two germline ends. CDR3 sequence reads: CASSPSAGGIEQFF. The CDR3 DNA is TGTGCCAGCAGCCCGTCGGCCGGGGGAATTGAGCAGTTCTTC.

The chain combines TRBV9 with TRBJ2-1, with D possibly TRBD1 on 5 matching bases. The CDR3 runs to 16 residues. In germline, CDR1 is SGDLS, CDR2 YYNGEE. V lost 0 bases to trimming and J lost 1 base, with 11 bases between them. The CDR3 nucleotides are TGTGCCAGCAGCGTAGCTTTGGCAGGGTCCTACAATGAGCAGTTCTTC. As protein: CASSVALAGSYNEQFF.

This chain connects TRBV18 to TRBJ2-3; perhaps TRBD1 as D (7 bases). Germline CDR1 is KGHSH and CDR2 is LQKENI. This CDR3 has 14 residues. V was cut by 5 bases and J by 10 bases, with 19 bases left in between. The CDR3 protein is CASSVDREVYSQYF. Here the CDR3 DNA reads TGTGCCAGCTCAGTCGACAGGGAGGTCTATTCGCAGTATTTT. Together with reference TRBV18 and TRBJ2-3, the CDR3 gives the full variable domain: NAGVMQNPRHLVRRRGQEARLRCSPMKGHSHVYWYRQLPEEGLKFMVYLQKENIIDESGMPKERFSAEFPKEGPSILRIQQVVRGDSAAYFCASSVDREVYSQYFGPGTRLTVL.

The genes are TRBV7-2 and TRBJ1-4; perhaps TRBD1 as D (5 bases). The germline V and J ends were trimmed by 2 bases and 6 bases, with 10 bases remaining between them. CDR1 is SGHTA, CDR2 FQGNSA, per germline. The CDR3 length is 14 residues. The CDR3 nucleotides read TGTGCCAGCAGCTTATTTGGAGGGGATGAAAAACTGTTTTTT. Translation gives CASSLFGGDEKLFF.

This clone was counted once. The V and J genes are TRBV4-2 and TRBJ1-3; perhaps TRBD1 as D (5 bases). Germline CDR1 is LGHNA and CDR2 is YNFKEQ. CDR3 size: 16 residues. V dropped 0 bases and J dropped 2 bases, with 11 bases sitting between them. Here the CDR3 DNA reads TGTGCCAGCAGCCAAGAAGGTCCGGGGGCTGGAAACACCATATATTTT. Its protein is CASSQEGPGAGNTIYF.

The rearrangement uses TRBV30 and TRBJ2-3; 8 bases are a match to TRBD2. Germline V gives CDR1 GTSNPN, CDR2 SVGIG (reference sequence). Germline trimming cut 2 bases from V and 1 base from J; bases unmatched to any gene: 5. The CDR3 is 15 residues long. CDR3 protein: CAWSSTSGRTDTQYF. CDR3 coding DNA: TGTGCCTGGAGTAGTACTAGCGGACGCACAGATACGCAGTATTTT.

The chain recombines TRBV6-1 with TRBJ1-1; the match to TRBD1 covers 9 bases. The trim removed 3 bases at V and 6 bases at J, leaving 11 bases unmatched. CDR1 MNHNS and CDR2 SASEGT come from the germline V gene. The CDR3 loop spans 16 amino acids. CDR3 nucleotides: TGTGCCAGCAGTGATCCGGGACAGGGATTTCAGGCTGAAGCTTTCTTT. It translates to CASSDPGQGFQAEAFF.

CDR3 sequence: CASSLLQGPRSTDTQYF. The CDR3 nucleotides are TGTGCCAGCAGTTTGTTGCAGGGGCCCAGAAGCACAGATACGCAGTATTTT. The chain has TRBV28 and TRBJ2-3, with D tentatively TRBD1 (6 bases). This CDR3 is 17 amino acids long. Trimming took off 3 bases at V and 0 bases at J, with 16 bases between the two ends. The germline V gene encodes CDR1 MDHEN and CDR2 SYDVKM.

This rearrangement joins TRBV4-2 to TRBJ1-3; TRBD1 agrees at 7 bases. The V gene's germline CDR1 is LGHNA and CDR2 YNFKEQ. Unmatched junction bases numbered 11, after V lost 5 bases and J lost 4 bases. The CDR3 covers 16 residues. The CDR3 region is CASSYRQGLGGNTIYF. The CDR3 bases are TGTGCCAGCAGCTACAGACAGGGTTTGGGAGGAAACACCATATATTTT.

This chain joins TRBV11-3 and TRBJ1-1, with no clear D. Germline V lookup: CDR1 SGHNT, CDR2 YENEEA. CDR3 length equals 13 residues. Trimming left V 3 bases short and J 3 bases short, with 8 bases between. CDR3 nucleotide sequence: TGTGCCAGCAGCTTTACACGTCACACTGAAGCTTTCTTT. Translation: CASSFTRHTEAFF. The full variable domain, completed using reference TRBV11-3 and TRBJ1-1, is EAGVVQSPRYKIIEKKQPVAFWCNPISGHNTLYWYLQNLGQGPELLIRYENEEAVDDSQLPKDRFSAERLKGVDSTLKIQPAELGDSAVYLCASSFTRHTEAFFGQGTRLTVV.

This chain connects TRBV30 to TRBJ1-2; possible D gene TRBD1, 5 bases. Trimming removed 2 bases at V and 13 bases at J, with 14 bases between. Germline-derived CDR1 and CDR2 are GTSNPN and SVGIG (reference sequence). The CDR3 is 11 amino acids. CDR3 sequence reads: CAWSTGLAATF. The CDR3 DNA reads TGTGCCTGGAGTACAGGTCTCGCCGCCACCTTC. Using reference TRBV30 and TRBJ1-2 for the parts outside the CDR3, the full variable domain is SQTIHQWPATLVQPVGSPLSLECTVEGTSNPNLYWYRQAAGRGLQLLFYSVGIGQISSEVPQNLSASRPQDRQFILSSKKLLLSDSGFYLCAWSTGLAATFGSGTRLTVV.

The V gene is TRBV5-1, the J gene TRBJ2-7, with 8 bases fitting TRBD2. Germline V lookup: CDR1 SGHRS, CDR2 YFSETQ. The CDR3 has 14 residues. Unmatched junction bases numbered 2, after V lost 0 bases and J lost 3 bases. As DNA, the CDR3 is TGCGCCAGCAGCTTGGACGGGGGGGACTACGAGCAGTACTTC. Translating it yields CASSLDGGDYEQYF.

The V call is TRBV27, the J call TRBJ1-6, with D unresolved. Germline lookup yields CDR1 MNHEY and CDR2 SMNVEV (reference sequence). The CDR3 is 15 residues long. V was clipped by 2 bases and J by 0 bases, with 5 bases between them. The CDR3 loop is CASSLVDSYNSPLHF. The CDR3 bases are TGTGCCAGCAGTTTAGTAGACTCCTATAATTCACCCCTCCACTTT.

The genes are TRBV30 and TRBJ2-5; TRBD1 aligns across 7 bases. The J call may be faulty, since TRBJ2-7 better matches the DNA end. There are 12 residues in the CDR3. The germline V gene encodes CDR1 GTSNPN and CDR2 SVGIG (reference sequence). CDR3 in DNA: TGTGCCTGGGGGGACAGCCCCTACGAGCAGTACTTC. It encodes CAWGDSPYEQYF.

V usage is TRBV4-2 and J usage is TRBJ2-7, with D possibly TRBD2 on 6 matching bases. Trimming stripped 0 bases from V and 7 bases from J, with 22 bases between. CDR1 LGHNA and CDR2 YNFKEQ come from the germline V gene. The CDR3 is 17 amino acids. DNA of the CDR3: TGTGCCAGCAGCCAAGAAGGTCGGGGACTTTTCACGGGGGAGCAGTACTTC. Translation: CASSQEGRGLFTGEQYF.

The rearrangement uses TRBV28 and TRBJ1-2; D ambiguous. Per germline, CDR1 MDHEN and CDR2 SYDVKM. This CDR3 is 13 amino acids long. V was trimmed by 6 bases and J by 1 base, leaving 9 bases between them. In DNA, the CDR3 is TGTGCCAGCAGCAGAACAGATAACTATGGCTACACCTTC. Its translation: CASSRTDNYGYTF.

The chain joins TRBV6-1 to TRBJ1-2; a weak D match, TRBD1 (5 bases). V lost 6 bases to trimming and J lost 4 bases, with 9 bases between them. The CDR3 consists of 12 residues. Germline assignment: CDR1 MNHNS and CDR2 SASEGT. CDR3 nucleotide sequence: TGTGCCAGCAGAGACAGAAGCTATGGCTACACCTTC. Its protein product is CASRDRSYGYTF.

V usage is TRBV19 and J usage is TRBJ2-3; 9 bases agree with TRBD2. The CDR3 spans 15 residues. With 0 bases clipped from V and 6 bases from J, the junction kept 4 bases outside the gene matches. CDR1 and CDR2 from the germline V gene are LNHDA and SQIVND (reference sequence). CDR3 in DNA: TGTGCCAGTAGTATAGAGGGCGGGGGGGCGGATACGCAGTATTTT. Protein sequence: CASSIEGGGADTQYF.

The chain has TRBV5-6 and TRBJ2-7, with a tentative D call TRBD1 (5 bases). Germline CDR1 and CDR2: SGHDT and YYEEEE. Trimming removed 1 base at V and 8 bases at J, with 10 bases between. The CDR3 has 12 amino acids. CDR3 coding DNA: TGTGCCAGCAGCTTGTCCAGGGTAAAGCAGTACTTC. Amino acids: CASSLSRVKQYF.